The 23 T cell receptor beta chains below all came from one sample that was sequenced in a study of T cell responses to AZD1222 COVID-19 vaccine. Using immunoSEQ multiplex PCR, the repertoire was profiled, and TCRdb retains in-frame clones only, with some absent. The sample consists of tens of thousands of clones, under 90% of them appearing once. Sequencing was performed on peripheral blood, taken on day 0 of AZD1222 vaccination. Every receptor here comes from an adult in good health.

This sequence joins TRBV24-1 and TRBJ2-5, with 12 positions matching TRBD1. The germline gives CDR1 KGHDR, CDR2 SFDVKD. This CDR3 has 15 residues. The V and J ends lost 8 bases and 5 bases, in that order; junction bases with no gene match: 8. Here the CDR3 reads CATKTGQGAWETQYF. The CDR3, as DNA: TGTGCCACCAAAACGGGACAGGGGGCCTGGGAGACCCAGTACTTC.

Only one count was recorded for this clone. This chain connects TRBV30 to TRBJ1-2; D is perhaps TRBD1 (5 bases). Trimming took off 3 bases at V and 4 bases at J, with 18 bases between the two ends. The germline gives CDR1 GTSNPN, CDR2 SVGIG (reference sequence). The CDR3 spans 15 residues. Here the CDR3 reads CAWSPPGGVTYGYTF. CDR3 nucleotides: TGTGCCTGGAGCCCCCCAGGAGGGGTTACCTATGGCTACACCTTC.

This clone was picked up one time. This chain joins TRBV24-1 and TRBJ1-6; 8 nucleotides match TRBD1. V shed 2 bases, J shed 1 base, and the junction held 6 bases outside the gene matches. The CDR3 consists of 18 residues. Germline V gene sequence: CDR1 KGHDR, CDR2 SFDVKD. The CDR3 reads CATSDSQGAASYNSPLHF. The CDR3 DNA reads TGTGCCACCAGTGATTCCCAGGGGGCGGCGTCCTATAATTCACCCCTCCACTTT.

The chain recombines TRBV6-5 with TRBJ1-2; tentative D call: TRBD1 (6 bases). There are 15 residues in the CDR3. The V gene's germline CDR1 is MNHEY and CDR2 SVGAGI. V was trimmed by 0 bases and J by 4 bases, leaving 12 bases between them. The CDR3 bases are TGTGCCAGCAGTTACTCGATACAGGGTGGCTATGGCTACACCTTC. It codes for CASSYSIQGGYGYTF.

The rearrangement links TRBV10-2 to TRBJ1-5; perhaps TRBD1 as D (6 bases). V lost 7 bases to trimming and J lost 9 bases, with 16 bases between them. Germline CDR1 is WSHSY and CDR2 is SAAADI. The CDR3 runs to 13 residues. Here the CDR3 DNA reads TGCGCCAGCAAGGGGGGCGTCGGATCGCCCCAGCATTTT. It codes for CASKGGVGSPQHF.

CDR3 loop: CASTQSGTGELFF. DNA of the CDR3: TGTGCCAGCACACAAAGTGGCACCGGGGAGCTGTTTTTT. The chain combines TRBV6-5 with TRBJ2-2; D remains ambiguous. Germline CDR1 reads MNHEY; CDR2 reads SVGAGI. Deletions cut 7 bases from V and 4 bases from J, with 10 bases between. This CDR3 region has 13 residues.

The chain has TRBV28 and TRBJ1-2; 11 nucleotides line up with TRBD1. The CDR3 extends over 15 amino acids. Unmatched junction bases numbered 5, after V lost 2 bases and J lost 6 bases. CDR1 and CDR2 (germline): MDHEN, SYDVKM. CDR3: CASSLGDRGSHGYTF. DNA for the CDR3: TGTGCCAGCAGTTTAGGGGACAGGGGGTCGCATGGCTACACCTTC.

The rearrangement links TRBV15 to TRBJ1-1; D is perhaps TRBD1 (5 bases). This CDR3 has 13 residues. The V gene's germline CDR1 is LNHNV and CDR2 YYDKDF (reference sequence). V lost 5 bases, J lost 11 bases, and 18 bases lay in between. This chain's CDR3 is CATSLGAGKVAFF. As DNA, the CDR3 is TGTGCCACCAGCCTAGGGGCAGGGAAGGTGGCTTTCTTT. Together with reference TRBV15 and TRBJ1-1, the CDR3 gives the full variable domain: DAMVIQNPRYQVTQFGKPVTLSCSQTLNHNVMYWYQQKSSQAPKLLFHYYDKDFNNEADTPDNFQSRRPNTSFCFLDIRSPGLGDTAMYLCATSLGAGKVAFFGQGTRLTVV.

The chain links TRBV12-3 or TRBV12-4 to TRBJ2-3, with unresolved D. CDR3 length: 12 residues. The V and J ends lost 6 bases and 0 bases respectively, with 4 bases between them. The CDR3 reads CASSFSTDTQYF. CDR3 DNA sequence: TGTGCCAGCAGCTTCAGCACAGATACGCAGTATTTT.

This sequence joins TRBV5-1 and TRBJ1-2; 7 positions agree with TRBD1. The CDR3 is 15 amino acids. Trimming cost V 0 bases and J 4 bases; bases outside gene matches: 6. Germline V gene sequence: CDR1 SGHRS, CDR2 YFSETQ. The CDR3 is CASSLGRGSVYGYTF. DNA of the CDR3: TGCGCCAGCAGCTTGGGCAGGGGGTCGGTCTATGGCTACACCTTC.

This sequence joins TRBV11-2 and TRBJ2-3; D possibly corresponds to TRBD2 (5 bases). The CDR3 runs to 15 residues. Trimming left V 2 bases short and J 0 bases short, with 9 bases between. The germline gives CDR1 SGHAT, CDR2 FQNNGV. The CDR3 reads CASSLRGLSTDTQYF. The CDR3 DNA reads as TGTGCCAGCAGCTTACGCGGGCTAAGCACAGATACGCAGTATTTT.

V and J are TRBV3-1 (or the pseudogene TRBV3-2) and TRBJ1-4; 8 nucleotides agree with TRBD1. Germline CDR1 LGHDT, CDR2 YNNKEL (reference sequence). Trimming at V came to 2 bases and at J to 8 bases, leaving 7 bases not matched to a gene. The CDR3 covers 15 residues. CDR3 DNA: TGTGCCAGCAGCCAAAGCCAACAGGGGGGGGAAAAACTGTTTTTT. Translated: CASSQSQQGGEKLFF.

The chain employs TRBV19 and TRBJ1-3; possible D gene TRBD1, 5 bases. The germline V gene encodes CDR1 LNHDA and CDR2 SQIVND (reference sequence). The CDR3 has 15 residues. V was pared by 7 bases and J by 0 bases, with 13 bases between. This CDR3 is CASTPDKTSGNTIYF. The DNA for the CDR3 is TGTGCCAGTACCCCGGACAAGACCTCTGGAAACACCATATATTTT.

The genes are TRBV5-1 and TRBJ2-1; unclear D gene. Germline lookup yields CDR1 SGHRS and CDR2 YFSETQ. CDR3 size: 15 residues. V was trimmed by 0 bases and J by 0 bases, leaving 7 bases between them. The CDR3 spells CASSLVSGSYNEQFF. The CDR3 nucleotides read TGCGCCAGCAGCTTGGTGTCGGGCTCCTACAATGAGCAGTTCTTC.

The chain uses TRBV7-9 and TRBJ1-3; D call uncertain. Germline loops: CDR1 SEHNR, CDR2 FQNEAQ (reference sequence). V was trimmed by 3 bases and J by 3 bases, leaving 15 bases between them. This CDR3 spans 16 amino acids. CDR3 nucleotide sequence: TGTGCCAGCAGCTTCCCCGGGGAGGTCGGTGGAAACACCATATATTTT. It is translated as CASSFPGEVGGNTIYF.

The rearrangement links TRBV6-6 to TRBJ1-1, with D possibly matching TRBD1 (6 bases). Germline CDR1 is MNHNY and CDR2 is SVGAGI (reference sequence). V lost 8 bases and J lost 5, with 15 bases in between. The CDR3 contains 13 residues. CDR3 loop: CASLGHEGTEAFF. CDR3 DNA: TGTGCCAGCCTGGGACACGAGGGGACTGAAGCTTTCTTT.

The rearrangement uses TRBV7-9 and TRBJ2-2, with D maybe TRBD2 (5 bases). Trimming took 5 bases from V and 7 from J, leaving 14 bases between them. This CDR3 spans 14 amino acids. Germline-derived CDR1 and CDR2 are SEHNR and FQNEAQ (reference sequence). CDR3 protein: CASSAKAVSGELFF. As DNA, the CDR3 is TGTGCCAGCAGCGCAAAAGCGGTTAGCGGGGAGCTGTTTTTT.

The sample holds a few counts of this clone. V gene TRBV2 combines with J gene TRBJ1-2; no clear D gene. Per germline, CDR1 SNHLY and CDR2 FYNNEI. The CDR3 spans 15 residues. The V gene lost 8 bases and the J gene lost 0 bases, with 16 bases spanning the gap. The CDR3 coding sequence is TGTGCCAGCCTTATGGGAGCAGTGGCTAACTATGGCTACACCTTC. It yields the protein CASLMGAVANYGYTF.

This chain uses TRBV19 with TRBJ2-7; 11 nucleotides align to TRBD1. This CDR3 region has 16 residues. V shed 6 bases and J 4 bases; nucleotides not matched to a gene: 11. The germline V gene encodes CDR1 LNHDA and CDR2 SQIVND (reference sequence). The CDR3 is CASSPDPGTGGYEQYF. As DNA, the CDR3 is TGTGCCAGTAGCCCAGATCCCGGGACAGGGGGGTACGAGCAGTACTTC.

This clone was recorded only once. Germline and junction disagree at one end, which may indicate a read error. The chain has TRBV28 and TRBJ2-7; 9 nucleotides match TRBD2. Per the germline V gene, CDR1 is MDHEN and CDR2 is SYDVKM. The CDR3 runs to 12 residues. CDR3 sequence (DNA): TGTGCCAGCAGTTTGATCCTCGGGACTAGCCACTTC. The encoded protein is CASSLILGTSHF.

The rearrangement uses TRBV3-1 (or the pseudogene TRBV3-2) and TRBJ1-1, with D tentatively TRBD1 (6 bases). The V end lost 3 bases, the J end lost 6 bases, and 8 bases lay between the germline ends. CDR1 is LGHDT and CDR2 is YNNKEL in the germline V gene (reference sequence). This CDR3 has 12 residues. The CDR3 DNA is TGTGCCAGCAGCCACCAGGGGTCTGAAGCTTTCTTT. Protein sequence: CASSHQGSEAFF.

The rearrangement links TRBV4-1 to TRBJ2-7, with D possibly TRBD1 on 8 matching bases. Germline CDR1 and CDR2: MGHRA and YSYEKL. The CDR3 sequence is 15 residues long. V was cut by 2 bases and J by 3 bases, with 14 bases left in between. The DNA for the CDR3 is TGCGCCAGCAGCCAATATACAGGGGGGGACTACGAGCAGTACTTC. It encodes CASSQYTGGDYEQYF.

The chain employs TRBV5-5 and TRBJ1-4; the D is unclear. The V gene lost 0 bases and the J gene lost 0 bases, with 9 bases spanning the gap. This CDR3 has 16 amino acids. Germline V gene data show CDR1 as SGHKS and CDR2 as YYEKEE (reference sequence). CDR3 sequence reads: CASSLAPTATNEKLFF. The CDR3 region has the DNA TGTGCCAGCAGCTTGGCCCCCACAGCAACTAATGAAAAACTGTTTTTT.